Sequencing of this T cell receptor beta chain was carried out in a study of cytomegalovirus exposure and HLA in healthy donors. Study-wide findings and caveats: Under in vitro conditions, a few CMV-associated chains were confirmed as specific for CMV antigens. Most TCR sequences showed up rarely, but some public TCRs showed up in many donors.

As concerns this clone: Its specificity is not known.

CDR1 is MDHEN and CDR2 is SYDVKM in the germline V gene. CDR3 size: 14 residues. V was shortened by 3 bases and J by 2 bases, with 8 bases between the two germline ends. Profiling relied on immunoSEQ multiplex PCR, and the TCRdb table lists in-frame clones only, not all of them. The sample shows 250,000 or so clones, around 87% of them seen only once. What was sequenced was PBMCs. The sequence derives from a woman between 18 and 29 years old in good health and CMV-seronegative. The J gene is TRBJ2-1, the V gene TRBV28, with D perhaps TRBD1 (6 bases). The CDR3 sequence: CASSFSGAYNEQFF. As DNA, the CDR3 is TGTGCCAGCAGTTTTTCAGGGGCCTACAATGAGCAGTTCTTC.